This T cell receptor (beta chain) was sequenced for a study of T cells in localized non-small cell lung cancer. Study-level points and caveats: Uninvolved nearby lung showed the greatest T cell clonality, exceeding that found in tumor. Blood T cell density predicted longer survival; adjacent-lung clonality, shorter. Sequencing covered just one tumor region, so heterogeneity cannot be ruled out. A median of around 60 clones ranked among the top 100 in tumor appeared in adjacent lung.

Produced via immunoSEQ multiplex PCR; TCRdb's table is partial and in-frame only. The table shows around 91,000 clones, with approximately 90% occurring only once. The CDR3 sequence is 12 residues long. The V gene's germline CDR1 is ENHRY and CDR2 SYGVKD. The V and J ends lost 10 bases and 7 bases respectively, with 16 bases between them. This clone has only one observation. Its specificity is not known. The sequence came from a man aged 40 to 70 with stage I squamous cell lung carcinoma. The starting material was peripheral blood, obtained before any cancer treatment. V and J are TRBV10-3 and TRBJ2-5, with D maybe TRBD1 (5 bases). The CDR3 DNA is TGTGCCACATTTCAGGGAAGTGGGACCCAGTACTTC. As protein: CATFQGSGTQYF.